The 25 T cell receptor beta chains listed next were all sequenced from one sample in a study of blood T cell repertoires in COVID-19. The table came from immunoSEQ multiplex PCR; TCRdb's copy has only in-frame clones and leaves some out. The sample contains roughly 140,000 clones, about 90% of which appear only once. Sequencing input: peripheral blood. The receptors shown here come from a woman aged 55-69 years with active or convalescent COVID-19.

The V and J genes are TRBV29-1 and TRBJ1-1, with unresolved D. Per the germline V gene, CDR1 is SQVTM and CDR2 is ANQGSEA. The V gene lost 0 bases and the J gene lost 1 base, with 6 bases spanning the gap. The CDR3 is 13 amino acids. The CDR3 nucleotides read TGCAGCGTTGAAGATACTACGAACACTGAAGCTTTCTTT. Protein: CSVEDTTNTEAFF.

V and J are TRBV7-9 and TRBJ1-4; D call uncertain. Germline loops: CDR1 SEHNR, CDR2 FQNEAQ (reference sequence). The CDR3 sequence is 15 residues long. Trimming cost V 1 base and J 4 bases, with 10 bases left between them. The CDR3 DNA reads TGTGCCAGCAGCTTAGGCGTGAGGGATAATGAAAAACTGTTTTTT. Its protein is CASSLGVRDNEKLFF.

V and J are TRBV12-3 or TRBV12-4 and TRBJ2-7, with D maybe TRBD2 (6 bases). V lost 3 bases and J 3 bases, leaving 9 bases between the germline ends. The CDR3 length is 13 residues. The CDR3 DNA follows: TGTGCCAGCAGTTTCGTGGGGGGCTACGAGCAGTACTTC. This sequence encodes CASSFVGGYEQYF.

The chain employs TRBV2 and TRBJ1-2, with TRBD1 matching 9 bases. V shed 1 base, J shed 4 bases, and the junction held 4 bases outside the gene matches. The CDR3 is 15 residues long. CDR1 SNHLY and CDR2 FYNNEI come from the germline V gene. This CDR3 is CASSEGPGQGYGYTF. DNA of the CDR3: TGTGCCAGCAGTGAAGGACCGGGACAGGGCTATGGCTACACCTTC.

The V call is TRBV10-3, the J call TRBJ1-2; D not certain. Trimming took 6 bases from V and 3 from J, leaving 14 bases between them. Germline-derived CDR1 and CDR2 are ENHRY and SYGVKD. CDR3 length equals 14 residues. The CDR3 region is CAISLGEGDYGYTF. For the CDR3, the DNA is TGTGCCATCAGCTTAGGCGAGGGTGACTATGGCTACACCTTC.

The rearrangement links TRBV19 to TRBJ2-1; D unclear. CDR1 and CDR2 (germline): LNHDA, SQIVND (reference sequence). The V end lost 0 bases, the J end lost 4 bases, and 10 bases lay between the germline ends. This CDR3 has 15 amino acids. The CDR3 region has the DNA TGTGCCAGTAGTATAGATCTACCCGGGTACAATGAGCAGTTCTTC. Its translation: CASSIDLPGYNEQFF.

CDR3 in DNA: TGTGCCAGCTCACCGGCATACAGAGCCCGAAACCCTGAAGCTTTCTTT. Amino acids: CASSPAYRARNPEAFF. This chain connects TRBV18 to TRBJ1-1, with D hard to call. From germline, CDR1 is KGHSH and CDR2 LQKENI. The CDR3 is 16 amino acids. Trimming took 3 bases from V and 6 from J, leaving 20 bases between them. The full variable domain, in which reference TRBV18 and TRBJ1-1 provide the parts outside the CDR3, is NAGVMQNPRHLVRRRGQEARLRCSPMKGHSHVYWYRQLPEEGLKFMVYLQKENIIDESGMPKERFSAEFPKEGPSILRIQQVVRGDSAAYFCASSPAYRARNPEAFFGQGTRLTVV.

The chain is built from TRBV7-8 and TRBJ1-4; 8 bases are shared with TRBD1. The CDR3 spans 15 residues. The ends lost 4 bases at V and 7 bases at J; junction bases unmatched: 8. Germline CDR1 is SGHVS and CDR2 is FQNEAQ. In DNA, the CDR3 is TGTGCCAGCAGCTCACCGGGACAGGCTAGTGAAAAACTGTTTTTT. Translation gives CASSSPGQASEKLFF.

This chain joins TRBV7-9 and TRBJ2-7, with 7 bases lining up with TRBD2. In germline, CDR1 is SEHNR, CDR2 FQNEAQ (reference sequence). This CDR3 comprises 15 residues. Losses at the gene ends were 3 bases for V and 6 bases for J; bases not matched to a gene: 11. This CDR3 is CASSFLRTGGTEQYF. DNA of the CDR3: TGTGCCAGCAGCTTTCTCCGAACCGGGGGGACCGAGCAGTACTTC. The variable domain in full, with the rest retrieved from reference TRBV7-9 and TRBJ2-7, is DTGVSQNPRHKITKRGQNVTFRCDPISEHNRLYWYRQTLGQGPEFLTYFQNEAQLEKSRLLSDRFSAERPKGSFSTLEIQRTEQGDSAMYLCASSFLRTGGTEQYFGPGTRLTVT.

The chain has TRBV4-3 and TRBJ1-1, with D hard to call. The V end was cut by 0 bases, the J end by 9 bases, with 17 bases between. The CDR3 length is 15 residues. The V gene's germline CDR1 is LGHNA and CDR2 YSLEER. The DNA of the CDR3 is TGCGCCAGCAGCCAAGATCCCCTTCAGTACGCCAAAGCTTTCTTT. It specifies CASSQDPLQYAKAFF.

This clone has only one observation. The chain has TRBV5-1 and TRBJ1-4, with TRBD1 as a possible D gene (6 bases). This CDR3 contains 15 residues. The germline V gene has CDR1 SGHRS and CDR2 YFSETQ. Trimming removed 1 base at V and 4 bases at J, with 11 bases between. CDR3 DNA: TGCGCCAGCAGCTTGCTACAGGGCCTTAATGAAAAACTGTTTTTT. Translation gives CASSLLQGLNEKLFF. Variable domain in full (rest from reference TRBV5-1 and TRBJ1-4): KAGVTQTPRYLIKTRGQQVTLSCSPISGHRSVSWYQQTPGQGLQFLFEYFSETQRNKGNFPGRFSGRQFSNSRSEMNVSTLELGDSALYLCASSLLQGLNEKLFFGSGTQLSVL.

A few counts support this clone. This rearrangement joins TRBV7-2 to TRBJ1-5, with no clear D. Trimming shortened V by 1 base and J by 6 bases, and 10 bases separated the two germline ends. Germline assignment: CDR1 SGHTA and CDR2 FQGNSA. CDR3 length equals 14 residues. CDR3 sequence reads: CASSLGITGQPQHF. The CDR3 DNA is TGTGCCAGCAGCTTAGGTATTACGGGTCAGCCCCAGCATTTT.

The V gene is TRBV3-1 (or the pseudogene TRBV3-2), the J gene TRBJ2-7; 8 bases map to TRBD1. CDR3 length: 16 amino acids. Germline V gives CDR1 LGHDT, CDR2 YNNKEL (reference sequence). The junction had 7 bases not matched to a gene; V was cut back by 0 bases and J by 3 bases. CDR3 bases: TGTGCCAGCAGCCAAGATTGGGGGACAGGAGACTACGAGCAGTACTTC. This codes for CASSQDWGTGDYEQYF.

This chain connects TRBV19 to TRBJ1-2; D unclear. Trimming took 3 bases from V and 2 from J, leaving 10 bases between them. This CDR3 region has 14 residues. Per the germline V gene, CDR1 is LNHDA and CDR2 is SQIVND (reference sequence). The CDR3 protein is CASSIFGGNYGYTF. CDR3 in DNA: TGTGCCAGTAGTATCTTTGGCGGAAACTATGGCTACACCTTC. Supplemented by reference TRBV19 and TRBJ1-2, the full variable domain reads DGGITQSPKYLFRKEGQNVTLSCEQNLNHDAMYWYRQDPGQGLRLIYYSQIVNDFQKGDIAEGYSVSREKKESFPLTVTSAQKNPTAFYLCASSIFGGNYGYTFGSGTRLTVV.

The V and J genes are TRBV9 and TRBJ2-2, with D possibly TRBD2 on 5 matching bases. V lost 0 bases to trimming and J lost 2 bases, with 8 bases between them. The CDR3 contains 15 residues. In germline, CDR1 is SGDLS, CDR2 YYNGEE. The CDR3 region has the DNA TGTGCCAGCAGCGTAGTAGCGACTAACACCGGGGAGCTGTTTTTT. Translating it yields CASSVVATNTGELFF.

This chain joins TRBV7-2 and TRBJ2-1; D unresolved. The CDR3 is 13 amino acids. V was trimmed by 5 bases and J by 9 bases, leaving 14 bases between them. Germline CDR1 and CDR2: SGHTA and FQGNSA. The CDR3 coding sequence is TGTGCCAGCAGCCCTATGGGTCCGGGTGAGCAGTTCTTC. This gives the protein CASSPMGPGEQFF.

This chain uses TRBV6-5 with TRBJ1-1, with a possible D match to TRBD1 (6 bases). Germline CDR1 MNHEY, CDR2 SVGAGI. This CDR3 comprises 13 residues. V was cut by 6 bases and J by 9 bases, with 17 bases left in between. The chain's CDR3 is CASRPGTSTKAFF. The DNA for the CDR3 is TGTGCCAGCAGGCCCGGGACAAGTACTAAAGCTTTCTTT.

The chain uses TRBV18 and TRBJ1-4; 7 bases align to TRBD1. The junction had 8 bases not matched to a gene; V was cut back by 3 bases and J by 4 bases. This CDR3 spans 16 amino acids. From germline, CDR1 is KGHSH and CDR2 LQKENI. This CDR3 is CASSPGITGVNEKLFF. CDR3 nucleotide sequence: TGTGCCAGCTCACCGGGGATCACAGGGGTTAATGAAAAACTGTTTTTT.

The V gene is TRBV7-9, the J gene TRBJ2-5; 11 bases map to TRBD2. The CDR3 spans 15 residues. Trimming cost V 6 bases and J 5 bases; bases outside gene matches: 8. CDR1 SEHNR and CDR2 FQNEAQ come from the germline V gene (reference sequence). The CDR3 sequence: CASRVQLAGVETQYF. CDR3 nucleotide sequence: TGTGCCAGCAGGGTTCAACTAGCGGGGGTTGAGACCCAGTACTTC.

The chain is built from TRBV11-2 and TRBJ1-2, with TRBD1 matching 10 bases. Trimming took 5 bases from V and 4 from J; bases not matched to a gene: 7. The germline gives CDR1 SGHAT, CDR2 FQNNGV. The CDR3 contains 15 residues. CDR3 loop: CASSPRTGGSYGYTF. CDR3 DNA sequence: TGTGCCAGCAGCCCGCGGACAGGGGGGTCCTATGGCTACACCTTC. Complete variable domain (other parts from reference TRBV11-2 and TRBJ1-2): EAGVAQSPRYKIIEKRQSVAFWCNPISGHATLYWYQQILGQGPKLLIQFQNNGVVDDSQLPKDRFSAERLKGVDSTLKIQPAKLEDSAVYLCASSPRTGGSYGYTFGSGTRLTVV.

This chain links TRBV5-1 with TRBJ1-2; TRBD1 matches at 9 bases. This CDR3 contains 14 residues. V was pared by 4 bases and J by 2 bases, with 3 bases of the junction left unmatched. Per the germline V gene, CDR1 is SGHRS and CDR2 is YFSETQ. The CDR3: CASSEGTGNYGYTF. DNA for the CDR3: TGCGCCAGCAGCGAGGGGACAGGGAACTATGGCTACACCTTC.

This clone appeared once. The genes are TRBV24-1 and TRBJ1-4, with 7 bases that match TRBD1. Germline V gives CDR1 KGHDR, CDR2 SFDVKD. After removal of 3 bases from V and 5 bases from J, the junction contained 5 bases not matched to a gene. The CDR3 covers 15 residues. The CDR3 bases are TGTGCCACCAGTGATCTGGACAGGCTAAATGAAAAACTGTTTTTT. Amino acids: CATSDLDRLNEKLFF.

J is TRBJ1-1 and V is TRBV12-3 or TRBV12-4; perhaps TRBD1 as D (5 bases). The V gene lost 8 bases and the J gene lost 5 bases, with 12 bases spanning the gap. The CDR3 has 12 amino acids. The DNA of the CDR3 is TGTGCCAGCCAAGTTCGGGGGACTGAAGCTTTCTTT. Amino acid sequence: CASQVRGTEAFF.

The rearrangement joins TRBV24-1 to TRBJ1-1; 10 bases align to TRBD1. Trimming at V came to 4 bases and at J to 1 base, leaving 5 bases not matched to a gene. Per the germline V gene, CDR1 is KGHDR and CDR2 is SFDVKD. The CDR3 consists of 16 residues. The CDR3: CATSEPRQGANTEAFF. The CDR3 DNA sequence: TGTGCCACCAGTGAGCCACGACAGGGGGCGAACACTGAAGCTTTCTTT.

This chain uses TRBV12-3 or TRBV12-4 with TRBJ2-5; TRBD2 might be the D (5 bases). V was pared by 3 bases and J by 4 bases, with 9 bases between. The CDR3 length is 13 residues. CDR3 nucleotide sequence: TGTGCCAGCAGTTTGTCCGGAGGAGAGACCCAGTACTTC. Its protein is CASSLSGGETQYF.